Reported below is one T cell receptor (beta chain). Its antigen is currently unknown. Using a J-beta primer mix together with a sample-barcoded 5' primer, a second PCR was run for about 6 to 12 cycles. Each of the cDNA molecules was tagged by a template-switch adaptor with 12 random nucleotides. Per-sample output comprised a minimum of 2.5 million paired-end reads containing CDR3. TCRdb re-called the 5' RACE reads through MiXCR, storing one row per CDR3 protein. The top ten hold about 23% of the sample, which has roughly 1.9 million distinct CDR3 sequences, 30% to 40% seen once. The sample comes from a study of blood T cells in healthy people across ages. Whole-study results and caveats: Any changes in expanded clonotypes were possibly confounded, as donor CMV status remained unknown.

The clonotype was recovered from a human donor in good health. Sequenced: blood.

The CDR3 DNA sequence: TGTGCCAGCAGATTTTCGGACAGCTCCTACGAGCAGTACTTC. It translates to CASRFSDSSYEQYF. V and J are TRBV7-2 and TRBJ2-7; possibly TRBD1 for D (6 bases). V was cut by 6 bases and J by 0 bases, with 12 bases left in between. Per germline, CDR1 SGHTA and CDR2 FQGNSA. The CDR3 sequence is 14 residues long. Supplemented by reference TRBV7-2 and TRBJ2-7, the full variable domain reads GAGVSQSPSNKVTEKGKDVELRCDPISGHTALYWYRQSLGQGLEFLIYFQGNSAPDKSGLPSDRFSAERTGGSVSTLTIQRTQQEDSAVYLCASRFSDSSYEQYFGPGTRLTVT.